This T cell receptor beta chain originates from a study of shared clonotypes between healthy human individuals. Using immunoSEQ multiplex PCR, the repertoire was profiled, and TCRdb retains in-frame clones only, with some absent. The sample contains over 850,000 clones, 75% to 85% of which appear only once. This CDR3 spans 15 amino acids. V gave up 5 bases and J gave up 0 bases, with 11 bases separating them. CDR1 is SGHRS, CDR2 YFSETQ, per germline. This receptor was obtained from a man between 18 and 29 years old in good health. Some clones in this sample may be carry-over from other donors' samples. The genes are TRBV5-1 and TRBJ1-4; D remains unclear. Sequencing was done on a sample of memory CD4+ T cells from PBMCs. The subset was: CD45RA-negative fraction. The CDR3 coding sequence is TGCGCCAGCAGACGAACAGCGGCAACTAATGAAAAACTGTTTTTT. Translating gives CASRRTAATNEKLFF.